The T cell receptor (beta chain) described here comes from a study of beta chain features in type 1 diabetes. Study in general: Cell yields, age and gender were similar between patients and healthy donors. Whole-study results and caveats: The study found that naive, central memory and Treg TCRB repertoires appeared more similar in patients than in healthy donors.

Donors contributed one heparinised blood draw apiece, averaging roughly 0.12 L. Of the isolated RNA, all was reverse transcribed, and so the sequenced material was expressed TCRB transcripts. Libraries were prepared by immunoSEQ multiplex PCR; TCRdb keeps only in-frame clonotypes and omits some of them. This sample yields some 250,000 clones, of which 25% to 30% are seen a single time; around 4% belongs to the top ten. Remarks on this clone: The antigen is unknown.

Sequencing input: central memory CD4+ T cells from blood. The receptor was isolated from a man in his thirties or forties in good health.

CDR3 protein: CASSDYRGYNSPLHF. The DNA of the CDR3 is TGTGCCAGCAGTGATTACAGGGGATATAATTCACCCCTCCACTTT. The chain joins TRBV6-1 to TRBJ1-6, with TRBD1 matching 7 bases. Trimming at V came to 3 bases and at J to 4 bases, leaving 3 bases not matched to a gene. This CDR3 comprises 15 residues. The germline V gene encodes CDR1 MNHNS and CDR2 SASEGT.